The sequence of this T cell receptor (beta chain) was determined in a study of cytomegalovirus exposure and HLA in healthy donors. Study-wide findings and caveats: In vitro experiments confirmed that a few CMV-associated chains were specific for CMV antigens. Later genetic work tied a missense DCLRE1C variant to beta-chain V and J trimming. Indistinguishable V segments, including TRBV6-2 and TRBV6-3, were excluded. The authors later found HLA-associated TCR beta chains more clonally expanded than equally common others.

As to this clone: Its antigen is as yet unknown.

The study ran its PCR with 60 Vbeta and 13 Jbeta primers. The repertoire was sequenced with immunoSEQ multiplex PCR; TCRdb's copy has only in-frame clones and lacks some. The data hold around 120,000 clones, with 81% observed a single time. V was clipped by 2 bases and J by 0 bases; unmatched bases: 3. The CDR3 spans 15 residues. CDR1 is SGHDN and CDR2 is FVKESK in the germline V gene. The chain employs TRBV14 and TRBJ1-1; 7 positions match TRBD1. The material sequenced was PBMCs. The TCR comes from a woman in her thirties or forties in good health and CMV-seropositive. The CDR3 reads CASSQRQGLNTEAFF. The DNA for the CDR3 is TGTGCCAGCAGCCAAAGACAGGGACTGAACACTGAAGCTTTCTTT. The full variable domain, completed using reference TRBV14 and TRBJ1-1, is EAGVTQFPSHSVIEKGQTVTLRCDPISGHDNLYWYRRVMGKEIKFLLHFVKESKQDESGMPNNRFLAERTGGTYSTLKVQPAELEDSGVYFCASSQRQGLNTEAFFGQGTRLTVV.